This T cell receptor beta chain comes out of a study of blood T cell repertoires in COVID-19. Looking at the study overall: There were acute and convalescent COVID-19 samples, and they came from the United States, Italy and Spain. Sources were T cells, B-cell-depleted T cells, or PBMCs; the material itself was cDNA or gDNA.

This clone was counted once. Methods used by the authors: Amplification of reference gene primers was used by the study to estimate nucleated cell counts. The table came from immunoSEQ multiplex PCR; TCRdb's copy has only in-frame clones and leaves some out. D and trimming were read from the DNA, whereas the V and J calls and clone size are those reported in that table. The top ten hold around 4.7% of the sample, which has roughly 70,000 clones, approximately 90% seen once. V was clipped by 3 bases and J by 0 bases; unmatched bases: 5. The germline V gene has CDR1 SGHRS and CDR2 YFSETQ. The CDR3 consists of 15 residues.

The sequencing input was peripheral blood. The TCR sequence derives from a woman aged 60-75 years with active COVID-19. The V call is TRBV5-1, the J call TRBJ1-2; 7 bases fit TRBD1. CDR3 protein: CASSSRDRANYGYTF. Here the CDR3 DNA reads TGCGCCAGCAGCTCCCGGGACAGAGCTAACTATGGCTACACCTTC.